The present T cell receptor beta chain was sequenced within a study of patients and donors after allogeneic stem cell transplantation. TCRdb independently ran MiXCR on the RT-PCR reads; one entry per CDR3 protein. The table has about 230,000 distinct CDR3 sequences, 13% to 15% seen once. This sequence originates from a human donor who was either an allogeneic HSCT recipient or a stem cell or donor lymphocyte infusion donor (not recorded which). It is not recorded whose cells these are; they may come from a transplant donor. Sequenced sample: blood, either unsorted or a sorted T cell fraction (not recorded which).

CDR3 region: CATLAADTQYF. The CDR3 nucleotides read TGTGCCACTCTTGCGGCAGATACGCAGTATTTT. The J gene is TRBJ2-3, the V gene TRBV19; D remains unclear. Germline CDR1 and CDR2: LNHDA and SQIVND (reference sequence). The CDR3 spans 11 residues. The ends were cut back, 10 bases at V and 4 bases at J, with 9 bases in the middle. The full variable domain, completed using reference TRBV19 and TRBJ2-3, is DGGITQSPKYLFRKEGQNVTLSCEQNLNHDAMYWYRQDPGQGLRLIYYSQIVNDFQKGDIAEGYSVSREKKESFPLTVTSAQKNPTAFYLCATLAADTQYFGPGTRLTVL.